This note documents a single TCR beta chain sequence. Its recognized antigen is unknown. Within one base of it there is no much larger clone, and no base qualities were kept. What this sample's time point label stands for: about 28 days (+/-7) after the second vaccine dose. Explained via the paper, the treatment or condition label denotes: meningococcal conjugate vaccine given as trial control. Vaccinee samples came from UK trials COV001 and COV002, including a single-blind randomized controlled phase 2/3 trial of AZD1222 (ChAdOx1 nCoV-19) in healthy adults. For TCRbeta chain sequencing, PBMC samples were collected from trial participants at day 0 and at day 28 after the second dose. The data were taken from a study of T cell responses to AZD1222 COVID-19 vaccine (dated by TCRdb to about 2021). For context, the study as a whole: TCR sequencing was performed for roughly 250 trial participants, of whom about 200 were given two doses of AZD1222 and some 26 were given two doses of MenACWY control vaccine. Enrollment into the trials was organized by age into subgroups of 18-55, 56-69 and 70-plus years, and those subgroups contained about 150, 27 and 61 TCR-sequenced participants, respectively.

The CDR3 measures 19 amino acids from cysteine to phenylalanine. Just CDR3 DNA is preserved here, 57 bases in frame from base 1. V is pruned by 0 bases and J by 4 bases, leaving 13 bases of the junction without a gene match. The germline V gene supplies CDR1 SGDLS and CDR2 YYNGEE. Beyond this particular receptor, the publication reports: Most participants were white British and females outnumbered males, and the authors suggested that clonal diversity may have been underestimated. CD4 TCRs associated with the vaccine covered the entire spike protein, and the dominant responses were in regions 160-218 and 743-854. Reportedly, close to half of the unique spike-specific TCRs recognized epitopes lying outside the regions that are mutated in the B.1.351 and B.1.1.7 variants. Because no day 14 peak-response samples were available, repertoires were characterized only after the peak T cell response. In the small 56-69-year group, the increase in depth fell short of significance, most likely because of low power. Spike-specific TCR breadth and depth rose significantly after two AZD1222 doses compared with day 0 and with MenACWY recipients. Conclusions about previously exposed vaccinees were limited because only six AZD1222 recipients were SARS-CoV-2 seropositive at baseline.

The CDR3 regions of human TCRbeta chains were analyzed by immunosequencing. Concerning the study's data processing: Repertoire TCRs were matched against a reference library of SARS-CoV-2-specific TCRs generated with the MIRA antigen-specificity platform. Breadth was defined as the fraction of unique TCRs that were SARS-CoV-2-associated. Depth was defined as the fraction of total T cells that were SARS-CoV-2-associated. Using the MIRA data, each spike-specific TCR was assigned both to the spike region to which the TCR was reactive and to a CD4 or CD8 class. Log10-transformed breadth and depth values were compared by one-way ANOVA with Sidak's multiple comparisons tests. Imported from immuneACCESS, the table was reduced by TCRdb to in-frame sequences with V and J called. These copies leave out some clones; in studies compared against another copy, an unresolved V gene accounts for under half, and the cause of the remainder is not known. V and J calls and clone size are copied from that table; D and trimming were computed from the DNA. Within this sample are 30,000 to 50,000 clones, with over 75% of them counted one time only. Clones ranked in the top ten supply around a quarter of the sample.

This TCR derives from an adult who received the MenACWY meningococcal vaccine as a control. The sequences come from peripheral blood, collected 28 days after the second dose of the MenACWY control vaccine. The rearrangement combines TRBV9 with TRBJ2-3; 11 of the junction bases match TRBD1. The nucleotides read TGTGCCAGCAGCGTAGCCCGGATTCCGGGACAGGGGGATCCAGATACGCAGTATTTT. This yields the protein CASSVARIPGQGDPDTQYF.